What follows is one T cell receptor (beta chain) and its context. CDR3 size: 11 residues. The V end was cut by 3 bases, the J end by 8 bases, with 7 bases between. This sample is drawn from a study of blood T cell repertoires in COVID-19. Study context: COVID-19 samples from acute and convalescent phases originated in the United States, Italy and Spain. PBMCs, B-cell-depleted T cells, or T cells were the source of the cDNA or gDNA that made up the material.

Under the authors' procedure: How many nucleated cells were present was estimated from reference gene primer amplification. Produced via immunoSEQ multiplex PCR; TCRdb's table is partial and in-frame only. V and J calls and clone size are given by that table; D and trimming were obtained from the DNA. In the table there are 250,000 to 350,000 clones, about 88% of which are singletons. The specimen sequenced was peripheral blood. The TCR was taken from a woman younger than 45 with COVID-19, enrolled during active disease. The V call is TRBV12-3 or TRBV12-4, the J call TRBJ1-2; D uncertain. The CDR3 DNA reads TGTGCCAGCAGTTTGAGGGCGGGCTACACCTTC. As protein: CASSLRAGYTF.